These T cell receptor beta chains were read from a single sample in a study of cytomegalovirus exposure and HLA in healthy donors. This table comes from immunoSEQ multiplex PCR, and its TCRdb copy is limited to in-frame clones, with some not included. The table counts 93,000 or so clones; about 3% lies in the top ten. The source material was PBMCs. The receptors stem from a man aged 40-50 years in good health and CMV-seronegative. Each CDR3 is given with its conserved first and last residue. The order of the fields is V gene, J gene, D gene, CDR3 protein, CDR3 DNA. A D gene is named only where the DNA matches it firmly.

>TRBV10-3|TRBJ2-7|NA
CAISETAYEQYF
TGTGCCATCAGTGAAACAGCCTACGAGCAGTACTTC
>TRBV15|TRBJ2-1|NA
CATSRDIRYNEQFF
TGTGCCACCAGCAGAGATATCCGGTACAATGAGCAGTTCTTC
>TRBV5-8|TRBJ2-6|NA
CASSLYQGTGANVLTF
TGTGCCAGCAGCTTGTATCAGGGCACCGGGGCCAACGTCCTGACTTTC
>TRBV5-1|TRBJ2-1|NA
CASTHQTSTNEQFF
TGCGCCAGCACCCACCAGACTAGTACTAATGAGCAGTTCTTC
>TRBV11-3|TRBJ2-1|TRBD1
CASSVQGAINEQFF
TGTGCCAGCAGCGTGCAGGGGGCGATCAATGAGCAGTTCTTC
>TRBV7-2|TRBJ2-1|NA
CASSPKYEQFF
TGTGCCAGCAGCCCAAAATATGAGCAGTTCTTC
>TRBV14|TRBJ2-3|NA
CASSSLRGQSTDTQYF
TGTGCCAGCAGCTCTCTCCGCGGCCAAAGCACAGATACGCAGTATTTT
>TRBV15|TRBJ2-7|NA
CATSRGGDIYEQYF
TGTGCCACCAGCAGGGGGGGGGACATCTACGAGCAGTACTTC
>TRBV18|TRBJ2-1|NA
CASSQLQGGSVYNEQFF
TGTGCCAGCTCACAACTACAGGGTGGCAGTGTGTACAATGAGCAGTTCTTC
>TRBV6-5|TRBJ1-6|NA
CASSYSQGTSPLHF
TGTGCCAGCAGTTATAGTCAGGGTACTTCACCCCTCCACTTT
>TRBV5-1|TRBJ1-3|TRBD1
CASSLGQISGNTIYF
TGCGCCAGCAGCCTGGGACAGATCTCTGGAAACACCATATATTTT
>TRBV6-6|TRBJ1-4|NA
CASSSTGGAGGEKLFF
TGTGCCAGCAGTTCCACGGGGGGCGCGGGAGGTGAAAAACTGTTTTTT
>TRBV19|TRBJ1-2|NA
CASNDLSLDGYTF
TGTGCCAGTAATGACCTTTCACTAGACGGCTACACCTTC
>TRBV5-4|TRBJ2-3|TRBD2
CASSPGLAGEYTQYF
TGTGCCAGCAGCCCGGGACTAGCGGGAGAGTATACGCAGTATTTT
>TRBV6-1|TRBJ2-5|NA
CASSEATGQPKYF
TGTGCCAGCAGTGAAGCTACAGGACAGCCGAAGTACTTC
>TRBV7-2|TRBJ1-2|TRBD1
CASSLDPGQASYGYTF
TGTGCCAGCAGCTTAGATCCGGGACAGGCGTCCTATGGCTACACCTTC
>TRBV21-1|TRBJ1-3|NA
CASSKVKTPGNTIYF
TGTGCCAGCAGCAAAGTCAAGACTCCTGGAAACACCATATATTTT
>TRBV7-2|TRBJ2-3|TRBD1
CASSLGQGPDTQYF
TGTGCCAGCAGCTTAGGACAGGGGCCAGATACGCAGTATTTT
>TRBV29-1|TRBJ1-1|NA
CSVSLATAGNTEAFF
TGCAGTGTGTCACTAGCTACAGCCGGGAACACTGAAGCTTTCTTT
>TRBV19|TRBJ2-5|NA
CASSNSLAEETQYF
TGTGCCAGTAGTAATTCTCTGGCAGAAGAGACCCAGTACTTC
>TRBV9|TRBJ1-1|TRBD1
CASSESWTGGTEAFF
TGTGCCAGCAGCGAAAGTTGGACAGGGGGCACTGAAGCTTTCTTT
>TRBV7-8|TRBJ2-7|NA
CASTPGAGDEQYF
TGTGCCAGCACCCCCGGCGCAGGGGACGAGCAGTACTTC
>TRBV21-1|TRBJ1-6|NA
CASTPKTYSPLHF
TGTGCCAGCACCCCCAAAACTTATTCACCCCTCCACTTT
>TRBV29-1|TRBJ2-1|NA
CSVEEGLAYNEQFF
TGCAGCGTTGAAGAGGGTCTAGCCTACAATGAGCAGTTCTTC
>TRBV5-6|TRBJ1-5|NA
CASSLRGGSNQPQHF
TGTGCCAGCAGCTTGAGGGGTGGTAGCAATCAGCCCCAGCATTTT
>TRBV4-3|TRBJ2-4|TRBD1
CASSQTGGNIQYF
TGCGCCAGCAGCCAAACAGGGGGAAACATTCAGTACTTC
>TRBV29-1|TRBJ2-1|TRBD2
CSESGTSGHNEQFF
TGCAGCGAGTCCGGGACTAGCGGTCACAATGAGCAGTTCTTC
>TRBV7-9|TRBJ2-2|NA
CASSPGAVNTGELFF
TGTGCCAGCAGCCCAGGGGCCGTAAACACCGGGGAGCTGTTTTTT
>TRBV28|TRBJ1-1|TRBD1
CASSLGQGIAFF
TGTGCCAGCAGTTTAGGACAGGGGATAGCTTTCTTT
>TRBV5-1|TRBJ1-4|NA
CASSPEGRREEKLFF
TGCGCCAGCAGCCCCGAAGGCAGGCGCGAAGAAAAACTGTTTTTT
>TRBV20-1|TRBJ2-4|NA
CSAHLLGIQYF
TGCAGTGCACACCTACTAGGCATTCAGTACTTC
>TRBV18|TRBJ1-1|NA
CASSPGRVAEAFF
TGTGCCAGCTCACCCGGTCGGGTTGCTGAAGCTTTCTTT
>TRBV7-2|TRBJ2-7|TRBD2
CASSLGGLAGSVSYEQYF
TGTGCCAGCAGCTTAGGGGGCCTAGCGGGGTCGGTGTCCTACGAGCAGTACTTC
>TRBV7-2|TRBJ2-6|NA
CASSLVEKFSGANVLTF
TGTGCCAGCAGCTTAGTGGAGAAGTTCTCTGGGGCCAACGTCCTGACTTTC
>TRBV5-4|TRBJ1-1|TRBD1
CASSLGQGVRTEAFF
TGTGCCAGCAGCCTGGGACAGGGGGTTCGGACTGAAGCTTTCTTT
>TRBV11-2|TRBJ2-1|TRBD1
CASSPRYMAGGRNEQFF
TGTGCCAGCAGCCCACGCTATATGGCAGGGGGAAGGAATGAGCAGTTCTTC
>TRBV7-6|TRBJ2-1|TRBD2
CASSWRGLAGGLSYNEQFF
TGTGCCAGCAGCTGGAGGGGGCTAGCGGGAGGCCTCTCCTACAATGAGCAGTTCTTC
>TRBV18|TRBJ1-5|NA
CASSPSGDWQPQHF
TGTGCCAGCTCACCTTCAGGGGATTGGCAGCCCCAGCATTTT
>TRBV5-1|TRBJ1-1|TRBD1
CASSQGQGSGAFF
TGCGCCAGCAGCCAGGGACAGGGCTCGGGAGCTTTCTTT
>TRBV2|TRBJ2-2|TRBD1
CASSGTGRTGELFF
TGTGCCAGCAGCGGGACAGGGCGAACCGGGGAGCTGTTTTTT
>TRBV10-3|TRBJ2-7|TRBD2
CAISEFSGSAYEQYF
TGTGCCATCAGTGAGTTCAGCGGGAGTGCTTACGAGCAGTACTTC
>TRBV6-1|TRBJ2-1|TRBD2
CASTRIASGGVRRFF
TGTGCCAGCACCAGAATTGCTAGCGGGGGGGTACGGCGGTTCTTC
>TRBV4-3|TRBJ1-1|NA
CASSHGGPFEAFF
TGCGCCAGCAGCCACGGAGGGCCCTTTGAAGCTTTCTTT
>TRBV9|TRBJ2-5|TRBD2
CASSVGGGETQYF
TGTGCCAGCAGCGTAGGGGGAGGGGAGACCCAGTACTTC
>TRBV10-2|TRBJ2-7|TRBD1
CASSESTRGPYEQYF
TGCGCCAGCAGTGAGTCAACTAGGGGGCCCTACGAGCAGTACTTC